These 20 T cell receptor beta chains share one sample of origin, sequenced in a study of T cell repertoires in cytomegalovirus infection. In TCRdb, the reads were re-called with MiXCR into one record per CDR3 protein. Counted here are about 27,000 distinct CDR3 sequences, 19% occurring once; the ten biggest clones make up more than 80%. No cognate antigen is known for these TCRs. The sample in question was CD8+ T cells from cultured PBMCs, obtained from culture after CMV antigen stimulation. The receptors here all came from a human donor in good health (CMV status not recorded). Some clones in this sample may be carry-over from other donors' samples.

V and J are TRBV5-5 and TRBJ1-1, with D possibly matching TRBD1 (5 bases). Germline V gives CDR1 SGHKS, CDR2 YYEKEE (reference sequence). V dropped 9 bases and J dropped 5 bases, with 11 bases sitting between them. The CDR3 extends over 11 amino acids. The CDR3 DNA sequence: TGTGCCAACCCTGGGGGGACTGAAGCTTTCTTT. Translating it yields CANPGGTEAFF.

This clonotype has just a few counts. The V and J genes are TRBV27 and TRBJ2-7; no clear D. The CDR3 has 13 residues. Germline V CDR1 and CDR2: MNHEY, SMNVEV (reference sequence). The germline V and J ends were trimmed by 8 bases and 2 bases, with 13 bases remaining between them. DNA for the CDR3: TGTGCCAGCCTAAGTCTAGGGACCTACGAGCAGTACTTC. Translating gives CASLSLGTYEQYF.

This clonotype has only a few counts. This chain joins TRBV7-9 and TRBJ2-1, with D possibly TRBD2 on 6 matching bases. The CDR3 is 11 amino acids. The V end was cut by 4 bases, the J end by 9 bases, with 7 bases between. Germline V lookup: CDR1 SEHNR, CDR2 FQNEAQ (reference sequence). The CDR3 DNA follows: TGTGCCAGCAGCTCCGGGGGTGAGCAGTTCTTC. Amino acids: CASSSGGEQFF.

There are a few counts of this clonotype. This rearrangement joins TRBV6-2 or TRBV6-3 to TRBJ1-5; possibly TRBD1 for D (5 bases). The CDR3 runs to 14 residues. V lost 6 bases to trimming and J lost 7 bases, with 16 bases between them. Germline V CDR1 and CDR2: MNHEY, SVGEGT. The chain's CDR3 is CASSLSTGRQPQHF. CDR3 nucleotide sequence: TGTGCCAGCAGCCTTTCCACGGGACGACAGCCCCAGCATTTT.

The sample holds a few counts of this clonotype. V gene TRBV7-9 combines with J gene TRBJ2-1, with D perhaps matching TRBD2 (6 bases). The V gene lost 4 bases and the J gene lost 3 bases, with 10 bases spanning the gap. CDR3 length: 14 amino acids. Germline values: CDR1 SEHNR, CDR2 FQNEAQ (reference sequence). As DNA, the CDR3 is TGTGCCAGCAGCTCAGCGGGTTTCTACAATGAGCAGTTCTTC. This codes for CASSSAGFYNEQFF.

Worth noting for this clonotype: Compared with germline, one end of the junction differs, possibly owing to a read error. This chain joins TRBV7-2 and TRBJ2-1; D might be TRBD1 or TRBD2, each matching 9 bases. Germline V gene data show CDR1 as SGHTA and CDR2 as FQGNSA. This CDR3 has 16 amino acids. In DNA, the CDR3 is TGTGCCAGCAGCCTAGCGGGACAGGGTTTCTACAATGAGCAGTTCTTC. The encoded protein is CASSLAGQGFYNEQFF. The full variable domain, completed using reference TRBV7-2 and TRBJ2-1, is GAGVSQSPSNKVTEKGKDVELRCDPISGHTALYWYRQSLGQGLEFLIYFQGNSAPDKSGLPSDRFSAERTGGSVSTLTIQRTQQEDSAVYLCASSLAGQGFYNEQFFGPGTRLTVL.

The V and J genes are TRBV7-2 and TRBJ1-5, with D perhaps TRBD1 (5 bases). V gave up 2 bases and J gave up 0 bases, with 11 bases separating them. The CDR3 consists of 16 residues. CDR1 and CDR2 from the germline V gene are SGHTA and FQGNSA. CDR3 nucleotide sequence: TGTGCCAGCAGCTTACGGGACTTTGGTAGCAATCAGCCCCAGCATTTT. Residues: CASSLRDFGSNQPQHF.

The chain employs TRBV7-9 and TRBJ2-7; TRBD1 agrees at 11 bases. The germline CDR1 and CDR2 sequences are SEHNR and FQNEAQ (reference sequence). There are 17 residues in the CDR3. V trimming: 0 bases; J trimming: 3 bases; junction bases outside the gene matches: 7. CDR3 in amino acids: CASSLANGDRGDYEQYF. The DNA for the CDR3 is TGTGCCAGCAGCTTAGCGAATGGGGACAGGGGGGACTACGAGCAGTACTTC.

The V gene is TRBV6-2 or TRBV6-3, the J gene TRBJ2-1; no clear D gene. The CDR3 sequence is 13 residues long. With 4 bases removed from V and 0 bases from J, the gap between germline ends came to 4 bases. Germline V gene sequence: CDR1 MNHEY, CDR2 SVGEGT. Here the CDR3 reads CASSWSSYNEQFF. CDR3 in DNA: TGTGCCAGCAGTTGGAGCTCCTACAATGAGCAGTTCTTC.

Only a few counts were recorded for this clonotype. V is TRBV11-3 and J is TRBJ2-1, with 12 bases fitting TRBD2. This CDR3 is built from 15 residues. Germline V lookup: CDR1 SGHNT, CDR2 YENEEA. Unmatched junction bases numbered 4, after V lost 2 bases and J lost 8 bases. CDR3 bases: TGTGCCAGCAGCTTATCTAGCGGGGGGGCGGATGAGCAGTTCTTC. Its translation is CASSLSSGGADEQFF.

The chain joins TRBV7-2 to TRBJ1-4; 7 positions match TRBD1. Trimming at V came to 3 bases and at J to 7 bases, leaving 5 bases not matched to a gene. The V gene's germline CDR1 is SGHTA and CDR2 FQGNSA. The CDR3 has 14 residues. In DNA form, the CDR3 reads TGTGCCAGCAGCTTGGGGACAGAAGGTGAAAAACTGTTTTTT. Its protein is CASSLGTEGEKLFF.

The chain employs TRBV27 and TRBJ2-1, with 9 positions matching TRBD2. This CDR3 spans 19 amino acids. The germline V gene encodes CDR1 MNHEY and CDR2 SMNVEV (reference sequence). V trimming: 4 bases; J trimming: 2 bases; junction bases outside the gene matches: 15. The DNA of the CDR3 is TGTGCCAGCAGTTCATCCTTCCAAAATAGCGGGAGACCCTACAATGAGCAGTTCTTC. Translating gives CASSSSFQNSGRPYNEQFF.

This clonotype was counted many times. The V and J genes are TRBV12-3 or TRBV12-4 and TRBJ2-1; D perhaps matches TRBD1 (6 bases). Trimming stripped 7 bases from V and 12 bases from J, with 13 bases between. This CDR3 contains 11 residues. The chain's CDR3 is CASNTQGGQFF. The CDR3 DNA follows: TGTGCCAGCAACACACAGGGTGGGCAGTTCTTC.

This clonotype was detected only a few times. The CDR3 sequence: CASSQLASGAGELFF. CDR3 in DNA: TGTGCCAGCAGCCAGTTAGCATCTGGGGCCGGGGAGCTGTTTTTT. V gene TRBV4-2 combines with J gene TRBJ2-2; D remains ambiguous. Germline values: CDR1 LGHNA, CDR2 YNFKEQ. The CDR3 consists of 15 residues. Trimming took 3 bases from V and 6 from J, leaving 14 bases between them.

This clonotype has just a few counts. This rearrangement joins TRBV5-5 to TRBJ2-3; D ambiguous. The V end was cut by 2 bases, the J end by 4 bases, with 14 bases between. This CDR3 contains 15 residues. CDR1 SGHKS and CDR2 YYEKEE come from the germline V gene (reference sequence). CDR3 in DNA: TGTGCCAGCAGCTTAACCCCTCGCTGGTCAGATACGCAGTATTTT. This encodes CASSLTPRWSDTQYF. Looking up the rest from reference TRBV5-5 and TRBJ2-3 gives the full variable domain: DAGVTQSPTHLIKTRGQQVTLRCSPISGHKSVSWYQQVLGQGPQFIFQYYEKEERGRGNFPDRFSARQFPNYSSELNVNALLLGDSALYLCASSLTPRWSDTQYFGPGTRLTVL.

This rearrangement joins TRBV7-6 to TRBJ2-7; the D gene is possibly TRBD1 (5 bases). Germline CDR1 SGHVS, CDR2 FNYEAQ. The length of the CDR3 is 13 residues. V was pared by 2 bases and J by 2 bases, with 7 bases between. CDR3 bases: TGTGCCAGCAGCTTACAGGGAACCTACGAGCAGTACTTC. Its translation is CASSLQGTYEQYF.

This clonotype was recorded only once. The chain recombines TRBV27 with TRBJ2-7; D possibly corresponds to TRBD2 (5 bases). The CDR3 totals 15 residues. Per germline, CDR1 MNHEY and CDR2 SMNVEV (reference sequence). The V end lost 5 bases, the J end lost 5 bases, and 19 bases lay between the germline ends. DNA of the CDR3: TGTGCCAGCAGTAAGCGGACTGGATGGACGGACGAGCAGTACTTC. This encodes CASSKRTGWTDEQYF.

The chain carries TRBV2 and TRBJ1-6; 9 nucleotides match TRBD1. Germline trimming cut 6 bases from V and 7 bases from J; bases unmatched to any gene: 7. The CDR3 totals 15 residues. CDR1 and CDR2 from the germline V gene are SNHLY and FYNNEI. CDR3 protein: CASREPGTGNSPLHF. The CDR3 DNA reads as TGTGCCAGCAGAGAACCCGGGACAGGGAATTCACCCCTCCACTTT.

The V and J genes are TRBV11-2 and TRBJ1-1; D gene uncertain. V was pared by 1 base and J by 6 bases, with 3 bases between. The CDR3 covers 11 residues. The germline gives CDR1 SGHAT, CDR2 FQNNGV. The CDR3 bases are TGTGCCAGCAGCTTAGTGTCTGAAGCTTTCTTT. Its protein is CASSLVSEAFF.

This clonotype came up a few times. The CDR3, as DNA: TGTGCCAGCAGTTTAAACAGACGAACGCGGAACACCGGGGAGCTGTTTTTT. Translating it yields CASSLNRRTRNTGELFF. The chain is built from TRBV12-3 or TRBV12-4 and TRBJ2-2; D gene ambiguous. This CDR3 comprises 17 residues. V was pared by 2 bases and J by 1 base, with 14 bases between.